This TCR beta chain was found in a study of metastatic and nonmetastatic thyroid tumors. Overall study findings and caveats: It was reported that TCR beta diversity was significantly higher in malignant thyroid tumors than benign nodules, in blood and tumor.

The CDR3 loop spans 16 amino acids. The V end was cut by 6 bases, the J end by 2 bases, with 17 bases between. Per the germline V gene, CDR1 is MDHEN and CDR2 is SYDVKM. As handled by the study authors: CDR3 was compared across clinicopathological groups, and the resulting differences were used to build a distant-metastasis classifier for papillary thyroid cancer. Through MiXCR, TCRdb re-clonotyped the PCR reads. TCRdb's processing, not the authors', yielded these V and J calls. This sample has 40,000 to 45,000 clones, with approximately 15% found just once. Thyroid surgery had not been preceded by any treatment in any patient. This clone was counted at least ten times. The target antigen is unknown.

The chain joins TRBV28 to TRBJ2-1, with D possibly matching TRBD2 (6 bases). Sequencing was carried out using blood. This TCR derives from a female donor with papillary thyroid cancer or a benign thyroid nodule (not recorded which). Some clones in this sample may be carry-over from other donors' samples. For the CDR3, the DNA is TGTGCCAGCAGCCCAGGACCAGGGAGGACCTACAATGAGCAGTTCTTC. Amino acid sequence: CASSPGPGRTYNEQFF.